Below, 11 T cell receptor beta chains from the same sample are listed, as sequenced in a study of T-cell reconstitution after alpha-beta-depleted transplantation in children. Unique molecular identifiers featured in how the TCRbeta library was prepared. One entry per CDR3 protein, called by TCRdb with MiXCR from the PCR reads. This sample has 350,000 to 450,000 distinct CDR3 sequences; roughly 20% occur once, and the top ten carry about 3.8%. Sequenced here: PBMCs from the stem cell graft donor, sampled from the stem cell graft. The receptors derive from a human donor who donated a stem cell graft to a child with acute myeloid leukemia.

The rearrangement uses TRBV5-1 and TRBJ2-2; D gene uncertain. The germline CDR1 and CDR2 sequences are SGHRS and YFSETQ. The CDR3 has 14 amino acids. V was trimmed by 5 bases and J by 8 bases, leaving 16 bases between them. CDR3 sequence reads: CASSFRTESGELFF. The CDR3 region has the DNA TGCGCCAGCAGTTTCCGAACAGAATCTGGGGAGCTGTTTTTT.

The CDR3 sequence: CASSLGSSAGAETQYF. CDR3 nucleotides: TGTGCCAGCAGCTTAGGTTCTTCGGCGGGAGCGGAGACCCAGTACTTC. The rearrangement links TRBV7-9 to TRBJ2-5; 7 bases line up with TRBD2. The CDR3 contains 16 residues. Trimming removed 1 base from V and 5 bases from J; junction bases left unmatched: 10. CDR1 and CDR2 (germline): SEHNR, FQNEAQ (reference sequence).

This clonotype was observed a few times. This chain's CDR3 is CASTMTSGPYNEQFF. DNA for the CDR3: TGTGCCAGCACCATGACTAGCGGACCCTACAATGAGCAGTTCTTC. The rearrangement uses TRBV6-1 and TRBJ2-1, with TRBD2 matching over 9 bases. Germline V gene lookup returns CDR1 MNHNS and CDR2 SASEGT. J lost 2 bases, V lost 7 bases, and 6 bases had no gene match. This CDR3 comprises 15 residues.

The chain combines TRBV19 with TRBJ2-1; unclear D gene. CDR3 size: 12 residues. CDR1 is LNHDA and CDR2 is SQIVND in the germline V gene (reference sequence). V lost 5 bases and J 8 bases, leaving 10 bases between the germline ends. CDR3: CASSPLRDEQFF. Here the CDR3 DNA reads TGTGCCAGTAGTCCCCTCCGCGATGAGCAGTTCTTC.

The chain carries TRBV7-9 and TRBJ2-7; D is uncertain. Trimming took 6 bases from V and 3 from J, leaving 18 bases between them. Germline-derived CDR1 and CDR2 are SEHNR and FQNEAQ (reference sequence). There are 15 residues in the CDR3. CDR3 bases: TGTGCCAGCAGTCCTGCCAAATGGGATCGCTACGAGCAGTACTTC. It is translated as CASSPAKWDRYEQYF.

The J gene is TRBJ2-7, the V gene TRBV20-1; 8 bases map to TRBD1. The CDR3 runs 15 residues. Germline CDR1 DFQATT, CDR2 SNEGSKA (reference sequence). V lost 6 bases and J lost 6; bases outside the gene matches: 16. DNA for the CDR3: TGCAGTGCCTTCCCCCCCCGGGACAGGTTGGGCGAGCAGTACTTC. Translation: CSAFPPRDRLGEQYF.

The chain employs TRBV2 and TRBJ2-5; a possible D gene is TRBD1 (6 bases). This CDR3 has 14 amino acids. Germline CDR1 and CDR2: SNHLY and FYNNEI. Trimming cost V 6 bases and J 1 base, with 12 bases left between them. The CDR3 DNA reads TGTGCCAGCAGCGCCAACAGGGCCCAAGAGACCCAGTACTTC. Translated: CASSANRAQETQYF. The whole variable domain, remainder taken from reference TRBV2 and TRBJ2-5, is EPEVTQTPSHQVTQMGQEVILRCVPISNHLYFYWYRQILGQKVEFLVSFYNNEISEKSEIFDDQFSVERPDGSNFTLKIRSTKLEDSAMYFCASSANRAQETQYFGPGTRLLVL.

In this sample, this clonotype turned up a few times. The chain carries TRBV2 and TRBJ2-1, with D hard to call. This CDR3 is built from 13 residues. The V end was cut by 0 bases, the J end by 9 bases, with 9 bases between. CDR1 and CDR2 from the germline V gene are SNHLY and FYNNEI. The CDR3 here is CASSEAWQSEQFF. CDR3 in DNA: TGTGCCAGCAGTGAAGCATGGCAGTCTGAGCAGTTCTTC.

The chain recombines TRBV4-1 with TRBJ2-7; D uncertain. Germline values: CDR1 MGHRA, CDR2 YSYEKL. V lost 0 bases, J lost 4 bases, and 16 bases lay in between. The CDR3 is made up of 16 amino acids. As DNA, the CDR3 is TGCGCCAGCAGCCAAGAACTGGTACTGGGCAAGTACGAGCAGTACTTC. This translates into CASSQELVLGKYEQYF.

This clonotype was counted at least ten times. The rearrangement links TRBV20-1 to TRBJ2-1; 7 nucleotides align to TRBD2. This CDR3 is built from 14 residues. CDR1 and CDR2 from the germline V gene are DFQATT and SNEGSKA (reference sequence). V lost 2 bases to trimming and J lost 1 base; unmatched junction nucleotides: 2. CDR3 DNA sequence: TGCAGTGCTAGAACTAGCGCTTCCTACAATGAGCAGTTCTTC. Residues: CSARTSASYNEQFF.

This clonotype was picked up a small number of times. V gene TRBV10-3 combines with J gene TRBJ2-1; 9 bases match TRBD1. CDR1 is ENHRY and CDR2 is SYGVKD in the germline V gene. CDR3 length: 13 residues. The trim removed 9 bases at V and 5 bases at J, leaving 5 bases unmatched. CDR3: CAIGQGPDNEQFF. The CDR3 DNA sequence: TGTGCCATAGGACAGGGGCCGGACAATGAGCAGTTCTTC.